This TCR beta chain was captured by sequencing in a study of cytomegalovirus exposure and HLA in healthy donors (dated by TCRdb to about 2017). Study-level background: In an earlier analysis of about 560 of the donors, 250 to 350 Gb of sequence data and 90 million to 120 million unique TCR beta sequences from 150 million to 200 million T cells were reported. An early release that covered 640 HLA-typed donors contained around 300 gigabases of sequencing data and tens of millions of unique TCR sequences. Among the roughly 370 genotyped donors, around 81% belonged to the genetic ancestry cluster associated with self-reported Caucasian donors. The study aimed to test whether cataloging public T cell receptors could reveal signatures of past pathogen exposure. The study used immunosequencing to profile the T cell repertoires of approximately 690 subjects and linked those repertoires to cytomegalovirus serostatus. Besides the first cohort of some 670 subjects, a separate validation cohort made up of 90 to 150 different subjects was used. The study combined high-throughput TCR immunosequencing, statistical association of individual TCRs with disease status, and machine learning to predict cytomegalovirus infection status. In a later analysis, previously published TCR beta repertoires from more than 500 donors were re-analyzed and high-resolution HLA genotyping was added so that TCR occurrence patterns could be studied. The later analysis used no new phenotypic data to find candidate immune exposures, relying instead on TCR beta sequences and their occurrence across donors. In an earlier analysis of 500 to 650 of the donors, high-throughput TCR beta sequencing was used to judge whether each TCR beta V gene segment behaved as functional or pseudogenic. Donor age, sex, ethnicity and CMV serostatus were compiled alongside the repertoire data. In a later genetic analysis, genome-wide SNP genotypes for about 55% of the 666 donors were used, and that subset was treated as a discovery cohort. Every repertoire in the discovery cohort had been generated on one and the same sequencing platform. Both class I and class II loci were covered by HLA typing, at four-digit resolution. Typing coverage varied by locus: about 629-640 donors for A, B, C, DRB1 and DQB1; some 520 for DQA1; more than 600 for DPA1; around 490 for DPB1. Several DR-DQ haplotypes were handled as single units for association and clustering because linkage in the cohort was strong. On average, roughly 240,000 unique TCR beta nucleotide sequences were sequenced per donor among fewer than 500 genotyped donors of the cohort, with roughly 19% of those sequences being non-productive.

The CDR3 starts with the cysteine, ends with the phenylalanine, and has 19 residues. The CDR3 DNA has 57 bases and is translated from base 1. The germline V gene gives CDR1 as SGHTA and CDR2 as FQGNSA. The junction carries 25 bases between V and J, which are trimmed by 5 bases and 0 bases respectively. Results the study describes overall, beyond this receptor: This cohort had only TCR beta chains sequenced, and the lack of alpha or paired-chain data limited which features could be detected. According to the authors, the approach could potentially be generalized to other disease states and immunological phenotypes. The presence/absence analyses assumed that sequencing depth was roughly uniform across donors, and that assumption may not be true. Because HLA typing was unavailable for some donors at each locus, only the typed subset was used in association tests. Across donors, most TCR sequences were observed very rarely, whereas some public TCRs were present in many individuals. Because the 87-base-pair reads could not distinguish some IMGT-functional V segments, including TRBV6-2 and TRBV6-3, those segments were excluded. Several of the top co-occurrence clusters appeared to be linked to parvovirus B19, influenza, CMV and Epstein-Barr virus, according to a later analysis. A further reported finding was that TCR beta sequences accurately predicted the HLA-A and HLA-B alleles for most subjects in the first cohort. For the cohort, immune exposure information was limited to CMV serostatus. Assigning TCR associations to individual alleles was difficult when HLA alleles, especially DR and DQ, strongly co-occurred. The sequencing pipeline was judged likely to have produced a cluster of highly shared sequence variants as a technical artifact. In a later analysis, TCR association rates were found to vary across HLA loci, with the most associated TCRs seen for DRB1 alleles and the fewest for HLA-C alleles. In the study, about 150 TCR beta chains were listed as associated with cytomegalovirus. In an earlier analysis of around 500 of the donors, most TCR beta V segments appeared in productive rearrangements about 90% or about 30% of the time, broadly matching IMGT annotations. A later analysis associated approximately 17,000 TCR beta sequences with specific HLA alleles at a false discovery rate of 0.05. An association between a missense DCLRE1C variant and V-gene and J-gene trimming of TCR beta chains was found in a later genetic analysis and replicated in an independent cohort. Because counts were too low, about 17 rarely observed V segments, including chromosome 9 orphons, were excluded from the earlier analysis of around 590 of the donors. The classifier was reported to diagnose cytomegalovirus status with high specificity and sensitivity in both the original cohort and the validation cohort. In a later analysis, HLA-associated TCR beta chains showed more clonal expansion and lower generation probabilities than non-associated chains that were equally common. In a later genetic analysis, fewer N-insertions in productive TCRs were reported among donors in an Asian-associated ancestry cluster than the roughly 710-donor mean. Correlated functional status among segregating V segments might reflect linkage disequilibrium, but an unknown experimental factor could not be ruled out. In a later analysis, most CMV-associated TCR beta chains were found to appear HLA-restricted, with HLA associations seemingly driven largely by CMV exposure. A few of the identified cytomegalovirus-associated TCR beta chains were confirmed in vitro to be specific for cytomegalovirus antigens.

The cohort comprised 550 to 700 healthy bone marrow donors. At the time of sampling, every cohort member was nominally healthy, though immune exposures that went unrecorded were likely present. The donor was CMV seropositive and belonged to the group of 250 to 300 seropositive cohort members. Every donor gave a peripheral blood sample, and the peripheral blood mononuclear cells from that sample were used for TCR beta sequencing. Genomic DNA extraction from the blood cell samples was performed with the Qiagen DNeasy Blood Extraction Kit. The library was produced with the immunoSEQ multiplex PCR assay. For the multiplex PCR, a mixture combining 60 forward primers for TCR Vbeta segments and 13 reverse primers for TCR Jbeta segments was used. A multiplex PCR assay on genomic DNA amplified the CDR3 region of rearranged TCR beta genes. The amplified TCR beta libraries were sequenced on the Illumina HiSeq System as 87-base-pair reads. The authors' pipeline ran thus. A later analysis tallied tens of millions of unique TCR beta chains across the approximately 670 repertoires, and approximately 12 million of those chains were shared by two or more donors. Raw reads were error-corrected and collapsed into unique sequences with a nearest-neighbor algorithm that merged closely related sequences to remove PCR and sequencing errors. Alignment of CDR3 sequences to IMGT reference sequences was used to assign V, D and J gene segments. Each retained sequence needed at least a six-nucleotide match to both a V gene segment and a J gene segment. Rearrangements were called productive when the CDR3 lacked stop codons and stayed in frame with V and J; all others were non-productive. CDR3 was defined according to IMGT convention as the region running from the second conserved V-encoded cysteine to the conserved J-encoded phenylalanine. The earlier analysis of approximately 590 of the donors excluded any sequence lacking an unambiguous match to a single V gene segment. An earlier analysis of under 750 of the donors called V segments functional above 56.7% productive rearrangements and segregating when the between-donor standard deviation exceeded 5%. A statistical classification framework was built for diagnosing cytomegalovirus status from the catalog of TCR beta chain sequences. In a later analysis, TCR nucleotide sequences were compared against IMGT/GENE-DB human TR gene sequences so that V and J genes could be assigned. Using the TCRdist pipeline, a later analysis assigned CDR3 sequences along with most-parsimonious VDJ recombination scenarios. In a later analysis, each TCR beta chain was defined by its CDR3 amino acid sequence together with its V-gene family, and reads lacking a unique V-gene family were excluded. In a later analysis, 450 to 600 highly shared, low-generation-probability nucleotide sequences were removed to address suspected cross-contamination and a sequencing artifact. In a later analysis, a clonal expansion index for each public chain was calculated from normalized within-repertoire ranks of inferred template counts. In a later analysis, generation probabilities were computed using a VDJ recombination model fitted to out-of-frame rearrangements, and the results were checked against IGoR. In a later analysis, hypergeometric tests were used to score TCR-TCR, TCR-HLA and TCR-CMV co-occurrence, with a repertoire-size bias correction applied to TCR pairs. A later analysis estimated false discovery rates by permuting HLA or CMV assignments 20 times. A later analysis grouped co-occurring TCRs with DBSCAN, adding TCRdist sequence similarity when clustering within HLA-allele-positive subsets. For co-occurrence clustering, repertoires with fewer than 30,000 or more than 120,000 public chains were excluded, along with 5 or 6 repertoires with anomalous nucleotide sharing. The table comes from immuneACCESS by way of TCRdb, which keeps in-frame sequences with V and J called. Part of the clones is missing from these tables; in studies checked, under half for an unresolved V gene and the rest for unknown reasons. The V and J calls and clone size are taken from that table; D and trimming were inferred from the DNA. This sample gives approximately 160,000 clones in total; roughly 80% of them show up just once. About 1.4% of the sample is in the top ten clones.

This clone was counted between two and nine times. Its cognate antigen has yet to be identified. It has no much larger one-base neighbor in the sample; base qualities were not kept. The rearrangement joined TRBV7-2 to TRBJ1-2; TRBD1 is perhaps the D gene, given 5 matching bases. This sequence was found in a girl aged 10 to 17 in good health and CMV-seropositive. The material sequenced was PBMCs. Here the CDR3 is given as CASSLTLQETSTSNYGYTF. The sequenced DNA: TGTGCCAGCAGCCTAACACTACAGGAGACATCTACATCTAACTATGGCTACACCTTC.